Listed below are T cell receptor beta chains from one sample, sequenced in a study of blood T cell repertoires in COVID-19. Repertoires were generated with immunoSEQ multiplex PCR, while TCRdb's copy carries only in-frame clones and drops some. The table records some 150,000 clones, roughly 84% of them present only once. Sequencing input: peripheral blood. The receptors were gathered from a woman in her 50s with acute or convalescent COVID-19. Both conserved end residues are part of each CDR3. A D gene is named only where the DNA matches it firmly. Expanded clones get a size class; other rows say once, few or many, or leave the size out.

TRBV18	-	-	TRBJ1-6	CASSPTGWNSPLHF	TGTGCCAGCTCACCAACAGGGTGGAATTCACCCCTCCACTTT
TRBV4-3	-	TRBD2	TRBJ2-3	CASSQELAGDNTDTQYF	TGCGCCAGCAGCCAAGAGCTAGCGGGAGATAACACAGATACGCAGTATTTT
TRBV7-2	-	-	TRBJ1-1	CASRLRMNTEAFF	TGTGCCAGCAGGCTGAGGATGAACACTGAAGCTTTCTTT
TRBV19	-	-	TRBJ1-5	CASTLTSQRRDQPQHF	TGTGCCAGTACCCTTACCTCTCAGCGACGGGATCAGCCCCAGCATTTT
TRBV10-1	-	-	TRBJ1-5	CASSESGGSWRQPQHF	TGCGCCAGCAGTGAGTCGGGAGGAAGCTGGAGGCAGCCCCAGCATTTT
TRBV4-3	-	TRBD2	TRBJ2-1	CASSQDEGLLYNEQFF	TGCGCCAGCAGCCAAGATGAGGGACTATTATACAATGAGCAGTTCTTC
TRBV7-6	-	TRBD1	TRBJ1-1	CASSSQGSSTEAFF	TGTGCCAGCAGCTCACAGGGGTCTTCCACTGAAGCTTTCTTT
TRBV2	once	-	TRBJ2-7	CASCRGSSYEQYF	TGTGCCAGCTGCCGGGGGAGCTCCTACGAGCAGTACTTC
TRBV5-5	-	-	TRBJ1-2	CASRAASQNYGYTF	TGTGCCAGCAGAGCAGCGTCTCAGAACTATGGCTACACCTTC
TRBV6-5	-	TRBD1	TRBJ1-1	CASKPDRGITEAFF	TGTGCCAGCAAACCAGACAGGGGGATAACTGAAGCTTTCTTT
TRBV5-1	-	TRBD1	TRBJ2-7	CASSPGDRLGLGEQYF	TGCGCCAGCAGCCCGGGGGACAGGCTTGGGTTAGGCGAGCAGTACTTC
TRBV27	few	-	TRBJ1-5	CASSPTGLQPQHF	TGTGCCAGCAGTCCGACAGGTTTGCAGCCCCAGCATTTT
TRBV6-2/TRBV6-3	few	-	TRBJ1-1	CASSLQGITNTEAFF	TGTGCCAGCAGTTTACAGGGAATTACAAACACTGAAGCTTTCTTT
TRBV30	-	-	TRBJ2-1	CAWSDTLTGNEQFF	TGTGCCTGGAGTGACACCTTGACGGGCAATGAGCAGTTCTTC
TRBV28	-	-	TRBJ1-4	CAIRTPATNEKLFF	TGTGCCATAAGGACACCTGCAACTAATGAAAAACTGTTTTTT
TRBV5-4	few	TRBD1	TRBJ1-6	CASSSPPGQGASPLHF	TGTGCCAGCAGCTCCCCGCCGGGACAGGGTGCCTCACCCCTCCACTTT
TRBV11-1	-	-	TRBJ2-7	CASSLARSREVSYEQYF	TGTGCCAGCAGCTTAGCCCGCAGCAGGGAAGTTAGCTACGAGCAGTACTTC
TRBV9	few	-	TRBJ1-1	CASSVDQGMNTEAFF	TGTGCCAGCAGCGTAGATCAGGGCATGAACACTGAAGCTTTCTTT
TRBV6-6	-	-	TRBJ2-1	CASSFTGLGNEQFF	TGTGCCAGCAGTTTCACAGGGCTCGGCAATGAGCAGTTCTTC
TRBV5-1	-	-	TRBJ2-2	CASSLEQGRTGELFF	TGCGCCAGCAGCTTGGAACAGGGACGCACCGGGGAGCTGTTTTTT
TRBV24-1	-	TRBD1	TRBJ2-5	CATASTGDQETQYF	TGTGCCACCGCTTCCACAGGGGACCAAGAGACCCAGTACTTC
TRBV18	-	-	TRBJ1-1	CASSPPGTGRNTEAFF	TGTGCCAGCTCACCACCGGGCACAGGGAGGAACACTGAAGCTTTCTTT
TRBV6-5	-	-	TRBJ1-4	CASSPAGVLNEKLFF	TGTGCCAGCAGCCCCGCGGGGGTCCTTAATGAAAAACTGTTTTTT
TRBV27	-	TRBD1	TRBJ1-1	CASRRTGMNTEAFF	TGTGCCAGCAGGAGGACAGGGATGAACACTGAAGCTTTCTTT
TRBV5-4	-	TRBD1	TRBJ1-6	CASSLGDRVNSPLHF	TGTGCCAGCAGCTTGGGGGACAGGGTGAATTCACCCCTCCACTTT
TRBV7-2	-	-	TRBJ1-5	CASSFNRNQPQHF	TGTGCCAGCAGCTTCAACAGGAATCAGCCCCAGCATTTT
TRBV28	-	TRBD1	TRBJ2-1	CASSFDRGVYNEQFF	TGTGCCAGCAGTTTTGACAGGGGGGTTTACAATGAGCAGTTCTTC
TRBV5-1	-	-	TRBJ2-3	CASSLRGSTDTQYF	TGCGCCAGCAGCTTGCGGGGTAGCACAGATACGCAGTATTTT
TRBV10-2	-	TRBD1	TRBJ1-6	CASMGLPGAGTGISPLHF	TGCGCCAGCATGGGTCTCCCGGGAGCCGGGACAGGGATTTCACCCCTCCACTTT
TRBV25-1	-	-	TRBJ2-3	CASSFRGDTQYF	TGTGCCAGCAGCTTCAGGGGAGATACGCAGTATTTT
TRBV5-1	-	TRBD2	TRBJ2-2	CASSLRLAGSGELFF	TGCGCCAGCAGCTTGAGGCTAGCGGGGTCCGGGGAGCTGTTTTTT
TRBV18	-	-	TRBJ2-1	CASLELASYNEQFF	TGTGCCAGCTTAGAACTAGCCTCCTACAATGAGCAGTTCTTC
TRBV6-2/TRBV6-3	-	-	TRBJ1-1	CASSYPIAGVNTEAFF	TGTGCCAGCAGTTACCCCATTGCAGGGGTTAACACTGAAGCTTTCTTT
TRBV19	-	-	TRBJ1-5	CASSILMGARSNQPQHF	TGTGCCAGTAGTATACTCATGGGGGCGCGAAGCAATCAGCCCCAGCATTTT
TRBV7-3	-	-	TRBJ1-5	CASNSGTGSEPQHF	TGTGCCAGCAATTCAGGTACAGGGAGTGAGCCCCAGCATTTT
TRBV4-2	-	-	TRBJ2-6	CASSQEWSSSGANVLTF	TGTGCCAGCAGCCAAGAGTGGAGTAGCTCTGGGGCCAACGTCCTGACTTTC
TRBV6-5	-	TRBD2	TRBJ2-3	CASSYTAGETDTQYF	TGTGCCAGCAGTTACACAGCGGGGGAGACAGATACGCAGTATTTT
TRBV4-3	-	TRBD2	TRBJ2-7	CASSQEIDTSGAYEQYF	TGCGCCAGCAGCCAAGAGATAGACACTAGCGGGGCCTACGAGCAGTACTTC
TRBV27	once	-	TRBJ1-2	CASSDLGESDYGYTF	TGTGCCAGCAGTGACCTGGGTGAAAGCGACTATGGCTACACCTTC
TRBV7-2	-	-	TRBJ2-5	CASSLDFSVAETQYF	TGTGCCAGCAGCTTAGATTTTAGCGTGGCGGAGACCCAGTACTTC
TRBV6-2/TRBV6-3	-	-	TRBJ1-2	CASSPRQEANYGYTF	TGTGCCAGCAGTCCGCGACAGGAAGCTAACTATGGCTACACCTTC
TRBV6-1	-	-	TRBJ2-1	CASSDSGYSRGEQFF	TGTGCCAGCAGTGACAGCGGGTACTCCCGAGGTGAGCAGTTCTTC
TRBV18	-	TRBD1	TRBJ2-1	CASSRTGSDNEQFF	TGTGCCAGCTCTCGGACAGGGTCCGACAATGAGCAGTTCTTC
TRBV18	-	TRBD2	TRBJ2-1	CASSRGLAEGEQFF	TGTGCCAGCTCCCGTGGACTAGCCGAGGGTGAGCAGTTCTTC
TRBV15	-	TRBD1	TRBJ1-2	CATSTGTDYGYTF	TGTGCCACCAGCACCGGGACAGACTATGGCTACACCTTC
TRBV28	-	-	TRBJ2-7	CASSTGTPFEQYF	TGTGCCAGCAGTACCGGGACTCCCTTCGAGCAGTACTTC
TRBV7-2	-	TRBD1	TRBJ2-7	CASSPHRGSFYEQYF	TGTGCCAGCAGCCCCCACAGGGGTTCGTTCTACGAGCAGTACTTC